One sample yielded the 10 T cell receptor beta chains listed below, sequenced in a study of shared clonotypes between healthy human individuals. Generated by immunoSEQ multiplex PCR, the TCRdb table keeps only in-frame clones and is missing some. The repertoire holds fewer than 3 million clones, with 85% to 95% as singletons. Sequencing was done on a sample of naive CD4+ T cells from PBMCs. Subset reported: CD45RA+ positively selected. These TCRs come from a young man in good health. Some clones in this sample may be carry-over from other donors' samples.

This clone was found once. The gene calls are TRBV5-1 and TRBJ1-2, with TRBD1 identical over 7 bases. This CDR3 is 16 amino acids long. The V segment lost 5 bases and the J segment 2 bases; nucleotides outside the gene matches: 12. The germline V gene encodes CDR1 SGHRS and CDR2 YFSETQ. The CDR3 spells CASSSTGDPQNYGYTF. CDR3 sequence (DNA): TGCGCCAGCAGTTCTACAGGGGACCCACAAAACTATGGCTACACCTTC. The full variable domain, rest sourced from reference TRBV5-1 and TRBJ1-2, is KAGVTQTPRYLIKTRGQQVTLSCSPISGHRSVSWYQQTPGQGLQFLFEYFSETQRNKGNFPGRFSGRQFSNSRSEMNVSTLELGDSALYLCASSSTGDPQNYGYTFGSGTRLTVV.

The sample holds one count of this clone. Other nucleotide sequences in the sample specify the same CDR3. V and J are TRBV5-4 and TRBJ1-3; 8 nucleotides align to TRBD1. Germline CDR1 reads SGHNT; CDR2 reads YYREEE (reference sequence). Losses at the gene ends were 3 bases for V and 0 bases for J; bases not matched to a gene: 2. This CDR3 is 15 amino acids long. The CDR3, as DNA: TGTGCCAGCAGCTCCGGACAGGGCTCTGGAAACACCATATATTTT. It yields the protein CASSSGQGSGNTIYF.

This clone was detected once. V usage is TRBV5-1 and J usage is TRBJ2-1, with 7 bases aligning to TRBD2. The trim removed 4 bases at V and 6 bases at J, leaving 10 bases unmatched. The germline V gene encodes CDR1 SGHRS and CDR2 YFSETQ. This CDR3 is built from 15 residues. The CDR3 DNA reads as TGCGCCAGCAGCGCCACCGGGACTACCTCCAATGAGCAGTTCTTC. Translated: CASSATGTTSNEQFF.

This chain uses TRBV6-5 with TRBJ2-4, with a possible D match to TRBD2 (7 bases). CDR3 size: 15 residues. The germline V gene encodes CDR1 MNHEY and CDR2 SVGAGI. V was trimmed by 0 bases and J by 6 bases, leaving 12 bases between them. CDR3 in amino acids: CASSYSGGAGNIQYF. The CDR3 DNA reads TGTGCCAGCAGTTACTCGGGGGGGGCCGGAAACATTCAGTACTTC.

Of note for this clone: In the same sample, other DNA sequences code for this CDR3. The chain recombines TRBV11-2 with TRBJ2-3; D possibly uses TRBD1 or TRBD2 (5 bases each). The CDR3 length is 13 residues. The ends were cut back, 3 bases at V and 6 bases at J, with 10 bases in the middle. Germline V gene lookup returns CDR1 SGHAT and CDR2 FQNNGV. This CDR3 is CASSLGRTDTQYF. Here the CDR3 DNA reads TGTGCCAGCAGCTTGGGGCGGACTGATACGCAGTATTTT.

The gene calls are TRBV9 and TRBJ2-5; D is unresolved. The CDR3 totals 15 residues. V lost 0 bases and J lost 2, with 11 bases in between. CDR1 and CDR2 (germline): SGDLS, YYNGEE. DNA for the CDR3: TGTGCCAGCAGCGTAGGGCAGGCAAGACAAGAGACCCAGTACTTC. This codes for CASSVGQARQETQYF.

In the case of this clone: This sample also contains other DNA sequences that code for the same CDR3. The rearrangement joins TRBV5-4 to TRBJ1-3; unclear D gene. Germline V gene sequence: CDR1 SGHNT, CDR2 YYREEE (reference sequence). CDR3 length: 16 residues. V was trimmed by 0 bases and J by 0 bases, leaving 10 bases between them. The DNA of the CDR3 is TGTGCCAGCAGCTTGGGTGGTGGCTCCTCTGGAAACACCATATATTTT. Amino acids: CASSLGGGSSGNTIYF.

This chain links TRBV7-9 with TRBJ2-2; a weak D match, TRBD1 (5 bases). Germline CDR1 and CDR2: SEHNR and FQNEAQ (reference sequence). Trimming took off 6 bases at V and 3 bases at J, with 14 bases between the two ends. This CDR3 has 15 residues. CDR3: CASRSQTADTGELFF. The DNA for the CDR3 is TGTGCCAGCAGATCTCAGACAGCAGACACCGGGGAGCTGTTTTTT.

The CDR3 here is CASLAASYNEQFF. The CDR3 DNA reads as TGTGCCTCCTTAGCGGCTAGCTACAATGAGCAGTTCTTC. The gene calls are TRBV10-3 and TRBJ2-1; maybe TRBD2 (6 bases). Germline loops: CDR1 ENHRY, CDR2 SYGVKD. The CDR3 runs to 13 residues. Trimming removed 11 bases at V and 3 bases at J, with 14 bases between.

The genes are TRBV5-1 and TRBJ2-7; TRBD2 is a possible D gene (5 bases). Between the trimmed V and J ends, which lost 5 bases and 2 bases, there was a span of 11 bases. The CDR3 extends over 13 amino acids. Germline V gives CDR1 SGHRS, CDR2 YFSETQ. Here the CDR3 reads CASSTYGAYEQYF. CDR3 coding DNA: TGCGCCAGCAGTACCTACGGGGCCTACGAGCAGTACTTC.